Below, 21 T cell receptor beta chains from the same sample are listed, as sequenced in a study of blood T cell repertoires in COVID-19. Repertoires were generated with immunoSEQ multiplex PCR, while TCRdb's copy carries only in-frame clones and drops some. Among roughly 150,000 clones listed, more than 80% were seen once. The sample was PBMCs or T cells enriched from blood (not recorded which). The receptors come from a man in his fifties who had recovered from COVID-19.

The DNA of the CDR3 is TGTGCCAGTAGACTTAGCGGGGGGGCAGGGACCCAGTACTTC. Translating it yields CASRLSGGAGTQYF. The V gene is TRBV19, the J gene TRBJ2-5; 11 bases are shared with TRBD2. Losses at the gene ends were 6 bases for V and 7 bases for J; bases not matched to a gene: 7. CDR3 length: 14 amino acids. Looked up from germline, CDR1 is LNHDA and CDR2 is SQIVND (reference sequence).

The chain combines TRBV7-3 with TRBJ2-1, with 11 nucleotides matching TRBD2. CDR3 length: 17 amino acids. V was clipped by 1 base and J by 7 bases; unmatched bases: 9. CDR1 and CDR2 from the germline V gene are SGHTA and FQGTGA. CDR3 DNA: TGTGCCAGCAGCTTAAAGGGTGGGCTAGCGGGGGGAAATGAGCAGTTCTTC. Translating gives CASSLKGGLAGGNEQFF.

This clone was seen a single time. J is TRBJ2-7 and V is TRBV10-3, with D uncertain. The CDR3 is 10 residues long. V shed 6 bases and J shed 3 bases, with 3 bases lying between them. CDR1 is ENHRY, CDR2 SYGVKD, per germline. Written as DNA, the CDR3 is TGTGCCATCAGACACTACGAGCAGTACGTC. Translated: CAIRHYEQYV.

The chain recombines TRBV19 with TRBJ2-7, with TRBD2 matching 16 bases. The germline gives CDR1 LNHDA, CDR2 SQIVND (reference sequence). The CDR3 spans 18 residues. J lost 4 bases, V lost 4 bases, and 10 bases had no gene match. This chain's CDR3 is CASSTFPGTSGGDYEQYV. Written as DNA, the CDR3 is TGTGCCAGTAGTACGTTTCCCGGGACTAGCGGGGGGGATTACGAGCAGTACGTC.

This chain's CDR3 is CASRIDGYSNQPQHF. In nucleotides, the CDR3 is TGTGCCAGCAGAATCGACGGGTATAGCAATCAGCCCCAGCATTTT. The gene calls are TRBV6-5 and TRBJ1-5; D remains unclear. The CDR3 has 15 amino acids. Germline values: CDR1 MNHEY, CDR2 SVGAGI. V was shortened by 6 bases and J by 0 bases, with 12 bases between the two germline ends.

This rearrangement joins TRBV3-1 (or the pseudogene TRBV3-2) to TRBJ2-2, with TRBD1 as a possible D gene (5 bases). Germline V gene data show CDR1 as LGHDT and CDR2 as YNNKEL (reference sequence). Trimming shortened V by 4 bases and J by 7 bases, and 13 bases separated the two germline ends. This CDR3 region has 14 residues. The CDR3 coding sequence is TGTGCCAGCAGCCCTCAGGGTGGGCGCGGGGAGCTGTTTTTT. This gives the protein CASSPQGGRGELFF.

The gene calls are TRBV30 and TRBJ2-2; D perhaps matches TRBD2 (5 bases). This CDR3 has 13 amino acids. V lost 2 bases and J lost 1, with 5 bases in between. In germline, CDR1 is GTSNPN, CDR2 SVGIG (reference sequence). DNA for the CDR3: TGTGCCTGGAGTCGGGGGAACACCGGGGAGCTGTTTTTT. It is translated as CAWSRGNTGELFF.

The rearrangement links TRBV5-6 to TRBJ2-2; 8 positions match TRBD1. CDR3 length: 16 amino acids. The V and J ends lost 4 bases and 2 bases, in that order; junction bases with no gene match: 7. Germline CDR1 is SGHDT and CDR2 is YYEEEE. The chain's CDR3 is CASSRRTGRNTGELFF. The CDR3 bases are TGTGCCAGCAGCCGGCGGACAGGGAGAAACACCGGGGAGCTGTTTTTT.

The gene calls are TRBV4-3 and TRBJ1-2; 7 nucleotides align to TRBD1. The CDR3 is 15 amino acids. With V trimmed by 0 bases and J by 3 bases, 4 bases remained unmatched. Germline lookup yields CDR1 LGHNA and CDR2 YSLEER. CDR3 sequence (DNA): TGCGCCAGCAGCCAAGAGACAGGGACTTACTATGGCTACACCTTC. This translates into CASSQETGTYYGYTF.

V and J are TRBV9 and TRBJ1-5, with 7 bases lining up with TRBD1. This CDR3 contains 13 residues. V was clipped by 2 bases and J by 5 bases; unmatched bases: 1. Germline V lookup: CDR1 SGDLS, CDR2 YYNGEE. The CDR3: CASSVGQDQPQHF. CDR3 DNA: TGTGCCAGCAGCGTCGGACAGGATCAGCCCCAGCATTTT.

The chain is built from TRBV27 and TRBJ1-5, with D hard to call. V lost 2 bases to trimming and J lost 3 bases, with 14 bases between them. The CDR3 sequence is 16 residues long. CDR1 and CDR2 (germline): MNHEY, SMNVEV (reference sequence). CDR3: CASSLGSGSFNQPQHF. CDR3 nucleotide sequence: TGTGCCAGCAGTTTAGGTTCCGGTTCCTTCAATCAGCCCCAGCATTTT.

The chain recombines TRBV5-1 with TRBJ2-5; D is undetermined. V lost 2 bases and J lost 1, with 9 bases in between. CDR3 size: 14 residues. Germline V gene lookup returns CDR1 SGHRS and CDR2 YFSETQ. CDR3 in DNA: TGCGCCAGCAGCTTCAACAGAATCCAAGAGACCCAGTACTTC. It specifies CASSFNRIQETQYF. The variable domain in full, completed from reference TRBV5-1 and TRBJ2-5, reads KAGVTQTPRYLIKTRGQQVTLSCSPISGHRSVSWYQQTPGQGLQFLFEYFSETQRNKGNFPGRFSGRQFSNSRSEMNVSTLELGDSALYLCASSFNRIQETQYFGPGTRLLVL.

The chain uses TRBV28 and TRBJ2-1; 7 positions match TRBD2. This CDR3 comprises 20 residues. Germline trimming cut 4 bases from V and 7 bases from J; bases unmatched to any gene: 25. CDR1 is MDHEN, CDR2 SYDVKM, per germline. The CDR3 sequence is CASSSKRAGRVKGTGNEQFF. The CDR3 coding sequence is TGTGCCAGCAGTTCGAAACGAGCGGGACGGGTAAAGGGCACGGGAAATGAGCAGTTCTTC.

The CDR3 sequence: CASQDSQREQYF. The CDR3 coding sequence is TGTGCCAGTCAGGACAGTCAACGCGAGCAGTACTTC. The rearrangement links TRBV19 to TRBJ2-7, with D possibly TRBD1 on 6 matching bases. Germline CDR1 and CDR2: LNHDA and SQIVND (reference sequence). CDR3 length: 12 residues. V was trimmed by 8 bases and J by 6 bases, leaving 14 bases between them.

The J gene is TRBJ2-7, the V gene TRBV29-1; perhaps TRBD2 as D (5 bases). The CDR3 runs to 15 residues. The V gene lost 7 bases and the J gene lost 0 bases, with 19 bases spanning the gap. The germline gives CDR1 SQVTM, CDR2 ANQGSEA. In nucleotides, the CDR3 is TGCAGCGCACAAGGGAGTCCGCGGAGCTCCTACGAGCAGTACTTC. It is translated as CSAQGSPRSSYEQYF.

The chain uses TRBV12-5 and TRBJ1-2; 9 bases map to TRBD1. This CDR3 is built from 12 residues. The V and J ends lost 5 bases and 7 bases, in that order; junction bases with no gene match: 2. The germline CDR1 and CDR2 sequences are LGHNT and FRNRAP. CDR3 nucleotide sequence: TGTGCTAGTGGTCAGACAGGGGGTGGCTACACCTTC. This gives the protein CASGQTGGGYTF. Using reference TRBV12-5 and TRBJ1-2 for the parts outside the CDR3, the full variable domain is DARVTQTPRHKVTEMGQEVTMRCQPILGHNTVFWYRQTMMQGLELLAYFRNRAPLDDSGMPKDRFSAEMPDATLATLKIQPSEPRDSAVYFCASGQTGGGYTFGSGTRLTVV.

V and J are TRBV3-1 (or the pseudogene TRBV3-2) and TRBJ1-3; TRBD1 might be the D (6 bases). Germline V gives CDR1 LGHDT, CDR2 YNNKEL (reference sequence). CDR3 size: 14 residues. V dropped 6 bases and J dropped 0 bases, with 9 bases sitting between them. The CDR3 region is CASRPGVSGNTIYF. In DNA, the CDR3 is TGTGCCAGCAGGCCAGGGGTCTCTGGAAACACCATATATTTT.

J is TRBJ2-2 and V is TRBV24-1; D is possibly TRBD1 (5 bases). V gave up 3 bases and J gave up 6 bases, with 13 bases separating them. Germline assignment: CDR1 KGHDR and CDR2 SFDVKD. This CDR3 has 15 residues. The chain's CDR3 is CATSDPTTGAGELFF. The DNA for the CDR3 is TGTGCCACCAGTGATCCTACAACAGGCGCCGGGGAGCTGTTTTTT.

The chain recombines TRBV5-1 with TRBJ1-4, with D perhaps TRBD1 (5 bases). This CDR3 has 14 residues. CDR1 is SGHRS, CDR2 YFSETQ, per germline. Between the trimmed V and J ends, which lost 2 bases and 6 bases, there was a span of 11 bases. In DNA, the CDR3 is TGCGCCAGCAGCTTTAGGGGTGTGGATGAAAAACTGTTTTTT. Residues: CASSFRGVDEKLFF.

This clone was picked up one time. The rearrangement links TRBV5-8 to TRBJ2-2, with TRBD1 matching over 7 bases. CDR1 and CDR2 (germline): SGHTS, YDEGEE. Trimming took 4 bases from V and 0 from J; bases not matched to a gene: 6. The CDR3 consists of 16 residues. CDR3 region: CASSPGTATNTGELFF. The DNA for the CDR3 is TGTGCCAGCAGCCCCGGGACAGCTACGAACACCGGGGAGCTGTTTTTT.

The chain has TRBV5-1 and TRBJ2-3; TRBD2 matches at 7 bases. Trimming removed 6 bases from V and 5 bases from J; junction bases left unmatched: 9. The CDR3 has 14 amino acids. Per the germline V gene, CDR1 is SGHRS and CDR2 is YFSETQ. CDR3 sequence (DNA): TGCGCCAGCACCCTGACGGGAGGCCTAGATACGCAGTATTTT. This encodes CASTLTGGLDTQYF.